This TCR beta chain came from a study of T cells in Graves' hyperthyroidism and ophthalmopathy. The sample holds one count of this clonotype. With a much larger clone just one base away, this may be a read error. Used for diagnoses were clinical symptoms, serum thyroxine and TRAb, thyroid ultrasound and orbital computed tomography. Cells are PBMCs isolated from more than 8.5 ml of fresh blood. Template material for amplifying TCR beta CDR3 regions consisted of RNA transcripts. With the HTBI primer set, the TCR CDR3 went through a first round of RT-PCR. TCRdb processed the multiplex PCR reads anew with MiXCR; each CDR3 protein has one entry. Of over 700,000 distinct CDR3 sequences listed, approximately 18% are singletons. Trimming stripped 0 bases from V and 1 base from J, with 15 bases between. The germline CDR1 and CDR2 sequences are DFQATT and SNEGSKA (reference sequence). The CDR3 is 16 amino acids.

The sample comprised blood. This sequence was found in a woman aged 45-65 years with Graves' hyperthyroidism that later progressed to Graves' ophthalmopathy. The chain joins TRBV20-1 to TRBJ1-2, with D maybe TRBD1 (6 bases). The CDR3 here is CSARDDKVQGNYGYTF. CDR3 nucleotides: TGCAGTGCTAGAGATGACAAGGTACAGGGTAACTATGGCTACACCTTC.